This TCR beta chain comes out of a study of CD8 T cells in ankylosing spondylitis (dated by TCRdb to about 2017). For the wider study: To find TCR variants linked to disease, the study profiled T cell receptor beta repertoires in ankylosing spondylitis patients and healthy donors. The whole study cohort included over 85 healthy donors and roughly 24 ankylosing spondylitis patients. Peripheral blood samples were taken, and synovial fluid was additionally collected from ankylosing spondylitis patients. Overall study outcomes, separate from this receptor: The disease-linked clones showed a CD8+ phenotype and occurred at relatively low frequencies in peripheral blood. Some TCR beta motif variants had previously been reported in synovial fluid and blood of reactive arthritis patients, which suggested common disease-initiation mechanisms. The disease-linked clones were reported as significantly enriched in matched synovial fluid samples from ankylosing spondylitis patients. A TCR beta motif made up of eight highly homologous amino acid variants appeared to be characteristic of blood from ankylosing spondylitis patients.

V is cut by 3 bases and J by 2 bases, and the space between the germline ends is 17 bases. The germline V gene supplies CDR1 MGHDK and CDR2 SYGVNS. The CDR3 holds 16 amino acids from the cysteine to the phenylalanine. The entry retains the CDR3 DNA only, 48 bases that are in frame from base 1. Concerning this clonotype itself: It lacks a known antigen. Per-base qualities were not stored, and no clone one base away is much larger.

Sequencing relied on an Illumina HiSeq 2500. Quantitative 5'-RACE with molecular barcodes was used to prepare TCR beta libraries. Per the source publication's procedure: A new computational method, built on a probabilistic model of VDJ rearrangement, was used to identify disease-linked TCR variants. TCRdb reworked the public reads: Q25 trimming with fastp, MiXCR clone assembly, productive beta chains retained. Identical CDR3 proteins give one entry, which carries the most common genes and DNA. TCRdb, not the authors, supplied the V and J calls. A total of around 890,000 distinct CDR3 sequences appear in this sample, approximately 10% of them only once. The ten top clones hold approximately 0.46% of the sample.

The sequence was collected from a male donor with ankylosing spondylitis. This receptor chain uses TRBV25-1 and TRBJ2-7; a weak D assignment points to TRBD1 (5 bases agree). Sequencing was carried out using blood, either unsorted or a sorted T cell fraction (not recorded which). The CDR3 region has the sequence CASSDPRASRAYEQYF. The nucleotides are TGTGCCAGCAGTGACCCTCGGGCCTCCAGGGCCTACGAGCAGTACTTC.